The 8 T cell receptor beta chains in this list originate from one sample, sequenced in a study of shared clonotypes between healthy human individuals. Libraries were prepared by immunoSEQ multiplex PCR; TCRdb keeps only in-frame clonotypes and omits some of them. The table has around 1.6 million clones, nearly 99% seen once. Sequenced input: naive CD4+ T cells sorted from blood. Subset specified: CD45RA+ positively selected. These receptors all stem from a man younger than 40 in good health.

This sequence joins TRBV15 and TRBJ1-3; D is undetermined. The V and J ends lost 3 bases and 0 bases respectively, with 12 bases between them. In germline, CDR1 is LNHNV, CDR2 YYDKDF (reference sequence). The CDR3 totals 16 residues. The CDR3 DNA is TGTGCCACCAGCAGGCAAACACGGTACTCTGGAAACACCATATATTTT. This codes for CATSRQTRYSGNTIYF.

V and J are TRBV5-4 and TRBJ2-5; TRBD2 aligns across 11 bases. Unmatched junction bases numbered 3, after V lost 4 bases and J lost 1 base. Germline CDR1 is SGHNT and CDR2 is YYREEE (reference sequence). The CDR3 consists of 15 residues. The CDR3 DNA follows: TGTGCCAGCAGCCAAACTAGCGGGGGCCAAGAGACCCAGTACTTC. Encoded protein: CASSQTSGGQETQYF.

This rearrangement joins TRBV2 to TRBJ2-1, with unresolved D. The CDR3 runs 10 residues. Germline V gene data show CDR1 as SNHLY and CDR2 as FYNNEI. V was cut by 7 bases and J by 7 bases, with 5 bases left in between. The CDR3 DNA sequence: TGTGCCAGCAAAGTAAATGAGCAGTTCTTC. It translates to CASKVNEQFF.

This chain connects TRBV28 to TRBJ1-2, with D tentatively TRBD1 (6 bases). The CDR3 contains 12 residues. Germline V gene lookup returns CDR1 MDHEN and CDR2 SYDVKM. CDR3: CATTGSDYGYTF. CDR3 nucleotides: TGTGCGACGACAGGAAGCGACTATGGCTACACCTTC.

The rearrangement uses TRBV7-6 and TRBJ2-7, with 7 bases lining up with TRBD2. Germline lookup yields CDR1 SGHVS and CDR2 FNYEAQ. The CDR3 length is 18 residues. V lost 2 bases, J lost 3 bases, and 16 bases stayed unmatched. The CDR3 DNA is TGTGCCAGCAGCTTACCCTCCGGTAGTGGCGGGAGCGTCTACGAGCAGTACTTC. Translating gives CASSLPSGSGGSVYEQYF.

This clone is a singleton in its sample. V gene TRBV27 combines with J gene TRBJ2-7, with D possibly matching TRBD1 (6 bases). Trimming pared 6 bases from V and 6 bases from J, leaving 18 bases between. Germline V gene lookup returns CDR1 MNHEY and CDR2 SMNVEV (reference sequence). The CDR3 has 14 amino acids. CDR3 nucleotides: TGTGCCAGCAGAGTACGACAGGTCGGGCCCGAGCAGTACTTC. Protein sequence: CASRVRQVGPEQYF.

This chain joins TRBV5-1 and TRBJ2-1; D gene ambiguous. Trimming stripped 2 bases from V and 2 bases from J, with 2 bases between. The CDR3 is 12 residues long. Germline assignment: CDR1 SGHRS and CDR2 YFSETQ. CDR3 DNA: TGCGCCAGCAGCTTCGCCTACAATGAGCAGTTCTTC. This sequence encodes CASSFAYNEQFF. The complete variable domain, with remaining parts taken from reference TRBV5-1 and TRBJ2-1, reads KAGVTQTPRYLIKTRGQQVTLSCSPISGHRSVSWYQQTPGQGLQFLFEYFSETQRNKGNFPGRFSGRQFSNSRSEMNVSTLELGDSALYLCASSFAYNEQFFGPGTRLTVL.

The chain recombines TRBV29-1 with TRBJ2-1; 8 nucleotides agree with TRBD2. Germline V lookup: CDR1 SQVTM, CDR2 ANQGSEA. V was clipped by 2 bases and J by 7 bases; unmatched bases: 19. The length of the CDR3 is 18 residues. CDR3 sequence: CSVERVAGLNGGGNEQFF. The CDR3 DNA follows: TGCAGCGTTGAAAGGGTAGCGGGATTAAATGGCGGGGGGAATGAGCAGTTCTTC.